Presented here are 17 T cell receptor beta chains from one specimen sequenced in a study of cytomegalovirus exposure and HLA in healthy donors. A multiplex PCR was run with 60 Vbeta primers and 13 Jbeta primers. The data were produced by immunoSEQ multiplex PCR, yet TCRdb's version contains in-frame clones alone and is incomplete. Of around 97,000 clones detected, less than 9.5% appear once; the ten largest clones hold around 5%. The sequenced material came from PBMCs. The receptors derive from a man in his fifties or sixties in good health and CMV-seropositive.

This clone occurred once. Mismatch with germline at one junction end may stem from a read error. J is TRBJ1-5 and V is TRBV30, with 9 bases matching TRBD1. The V gene's germline CDR1 is GTSNPN and CDR2 SVGIG (reference sequence). This CDR3 is 16 amino acids long. CDR3 sequence: CAWSLSGDRVRQHQHF. The CDR3 bases are TGTGCCTGGAGTCTCTCAGGGGACAGGGTGAGGCAGCACCAGCATTTT.

This chain connects TRBV5-1 to TRBJ1-1, with no clear D. V was shortened by 2 bases and J by 0 bases, with 5 bases between the two germline ends. Looked up from germline, CDR1 is SGHRS and CDR2 is YFSETQ. The CDR3 covers 13 residues. This CDR3 reads CASSFGLNTEAFF. DNA for the CDR3: TGCGCCAGCAGCTTCGGGTTGAACACTGAAGCTTTCTTT. The full variable domain, in which reference TRBV5-1 and TRBJ1-1 provide the parts outside the CDR3, is KAGVTQTPRYLIKTRGQQVTLSCSPISGHRSVSWYQQTPGQGLQFLFEYFSETQRNKGNFPGRFSGRQFSNSRSEMNVSTLELGDSALYLCASSFGLNTEAFFGQGTRLTVV.

The chain carries TRBV9 and TRBJ2-7; 8 nucleotides line up with TRBD1. Germline assignment: CDR1 SGDLS and CDR2 YYNGEE. The CDR3 runs to 15 residues. V was clipped by 4 bases and J by 3 bases; unmatched bases: 9. The CDR3 bases are TGTGCCAGCAGCCCATACAGGGGGGTGGGCTACGAGCAGTACTTC. The encoded protein is CASSPYRGVGYEQYF.

This clone turned up a few times. The CDR3 bases are TGTGCCATTAGGAGCGGGGATAGCTCCTACAATGAGCAGTTCTTC. It codes for CAIRSGDSSYNEQFF. The chain employs TRBV10-3 and TRBJ2-1; the match to TRBD2 covers 7 bases. The CDR3 loop spans 15 amino acids. Germline values: CDR1 ENHRY, CDR2 SYGVKD. V gave up 9 bases and J gave up 0 bases; unmatched junction bases: 8.

CDR3 residues: CASSFSGRIYDNEQFF. CDR3 DNA sequence: TGTGCCAGCAGTTTTAGTGGCAGGATATACGACAATGAGCAGTTCTTC. V is TRBV27 and J is TRBJ2-1; D gene unclear. V lost 3 bases and J lost 5, with 17 bases in between. In germline, CDR1 is MNHEY, CDR2 SMNVEV (reference sequence). The CDR3 sequence is 16 residues long.

The chain links TRBV28 to TRBJ1-5; 12 positions match TRBD1. The V gene end was trimmed by 5 bases and the J gene end by 6 bases; junction bases not matched to a gene: 8. Per the germline V gene, CDR1 is MDHEN and CDR2 is SYDVKM. The CDR3 covers 16 residues. CDR3 sequence: CASSTPGQGAGQPQHF. DNA for the CDR3: TGTGCCAGCAGTACCCCGGGACAGGGGGCCGGTCAGCCCCAGCATTTT. Full variable domain (remainder filled in from reference TRBV28 and TRBJ1-5): DVKVTQSSRYLVKRTGEKVFLECVQDMDHENMFWYRQDPGLGLRLIYFSYDVKMKEKGDIPEGYSVSREKKERFSLILESASTNQTSMYLCASSTPGQGAGQPQHFGDGTRLSIL.

This clone was counted between two and nine times. The chain is built from TRBV7-3 and TRBJ2-7, with 8 bases identical to TRBD2. Germline CDR1 and CDR2: SGHTA and FQGTGA. CDR3 length: 13 residues. The J segment lost 6 bases and the V segment lost 5 bases, leaving 6 bases of the junction unmatched. For the CDR3, the DNA is TGTGCCAGCAGCCCAGCCGCGGGGGGCGAGCAGTACTTC. Protein sequence: CASSPAAGGEQYF.

The table lists this clone with a few counts. The chain joins TRBV11-3 to TRBJ2-7; 11 nucleotides match TRBD1. Germline lookup yields CDR1 SGHNT and CDR2 YENEEA. This CDR3 spans 14 amino acids. With 4 bases clipped from V and 10 bases from J, the junction kept 9 bases outside the gene matches. CDR3 DNA sequence: TGTGCCAGCAGCTCCACCGGGACAGGGGGAATCCAGTACTTC. Its translation is CASSSTGTGGIQYF.

This clone has a handful of counts. The CDR3 is CASRGQASNQPQHF. The CDR3 region has the DNA TGTGCCAGCAGGGGACAAGCTAGCAATCAGCCCCAGCATTTT. The V gene is TRBV6-6, the J gene TRBJ1-5, with D perhaps matching TRBD1 (6 bases). The CDR3 runs to 14 residues. With 6 bases removed from V and 0 bases from J, the gap between germline ends came to 9 bases. Germline loops: CDR1 MNHNY, CDR2 SVGAGI (reference sequence).

This clone was counted a few times. The rearrangement uses TRBV7-9 and TRBJ2-7; 8 bases line up with TRBD1. CDR1 is SEHNR and CDR2 is FQNEAQ in the germline V gene (reference sequence). This CDR3 is built from 16 residues. J was trimmed by 6 bases and V by 3 bases; bases with no gene match: 13. The CDR3 loop reads CASSLGGQGIVAEQYF. The CDR3 DNA follows: TGTGCCAGCAGCTTGGGTGGACAGGGAATCGTCGCCGAGCAGTACTTC.

This clone has more than one count but fewer than ten. V is TRBV5-1 and J is TRBJ2-5; 12 bases fit TRBD1. Germline loops: CDR1 SGHRS, CDR2 YFSETQ. Trimming removed 4 bases from V and 6 bases from J; junction bases left unmatched: 10. This CDR3 comprises 16 residues. CDR3 protein: CASSLPEGQGAKTQYF. CDR3 in DNA: TGCGCCAGCAGCCTCCCTGAGGGACAGGGGGCGAAGACCCAGTACTTC. The full variable domain, completed using reference TRBV5-1 and TRBJ2-5, is KAGVTQTPRYLIKTRGQQVTLSCSPISGHRSVSWYQQTPGQGLQFLFEYFSETQRNKGNFPGRFSGRQFSNSRSEMNVSTLELGDSALYLCASSLPEGQGAKTQYFGPGTRLLVL.

This clone was counted only a few times. Written as DNA, the CDR3 is TGTGCCAGTAGCATGGACAGGGGGCCCTCTGGCTACACCTTC. Its protein is CASSMDRGPSGYTF. V usage is TRBV19 and J usage is TRBJ1-2; 11 nucleotides match TRBD1. The CDR3 has 14 amino acids. With 6 bases clipped from V and 7 bases from J, the junction kept 7 bases outside the gene matches. Germline CDR1 reads LNHDA; CDR2 reads SQIVND (reference sequence).

This clone has a handful of counts. Other DNA sequences of this sample code for an identical CDR3. The V call is TRBV5-1, the J call TRBJ1-1, with D perhaps TRBD1 (6 bases). V shed 4 bases and J shed 1 base, with 8 bases lying between them. Germline-derived CDR1 and CDR2 are SGHRS and YFSETQ. The CDR3 has 13 residues. Here the CDR3 DNA reads TGCGCCAGCAGCCAGACAGGGAACACTGAAGCTTTCTTT. Encoded protein: CASSQTGNTEAFF.

This clone was observed a handful of times. This chain uses TRBV15 with TRBJ2-3; tentative D call: TRBD2 (5 bases). The CDR3 has 15 residues. Germline V gives CDR1 LNHNV, CDR2 YYDKDF (reference sequence). V was shortened by 3 bases and J by 1 base, with 11 bases between the two germline ends. The CDR3 DNA follows: TGTGCCACCAGCAGCGTTCTAGCAGGCACAGATACGCAGTATTTT. Protein product: CATSSVLAGTDTQYF.

This clone was seen more than once but under ten times. J is TRBJ2-1 and V is TRBV19; 11 bases agree with TRBD2. The CDR3 totals 13 residues. Germline V CDR1 and CDR2: LNHDA, SQIVND (reference sequence). With 8 bases clipped from V and 9 bases from J, the junction kept 6 bases outside the gene matches. The CDR3 region has the DNA TGTGCCAGTGTAGCGGGAGGGCTAGGTGAGCAGTTCTTC. This sequence encodes CASVAGGLGEQFF.

The sample holds a few counts of this clone. The chain has TRBV10-1 and TRBJ2-1; the D gene is possibly TRBD2 (6 bases). Trimming took off 11 bases at V and 0 bases at J, with 14 bases between the two ends. The CDR3 loop spans 14 amino acids. Germline V CDR1 and CDR2: WNHNN, SYGVQD (reference sequence). The CDR3 DNA follows: TGCGCCGGGCCTGGGAGGTCCTCCTACAATGAGCAGTTCTTC. As protein: CAGPGRSSYNEQFF.

This clone was counted between two and nine times. CDR3 protein: CASSGTGHPRNEQYV. The CDR3 bases are TGTGCCAGCAGCGGGACAGGGCATCCTCGGAACGAGCAGTACGTC. The rearrangement links TRBV5-6 to TRBJ2-7; TRBD1 aligns across 9 bases. The CDR3 is 15 residues long. The trim removed 4 bases at V and 5 bases at J, leaving 10 bases unmatched. In germline, CDR1 is SGHDT, CDR2 YYEEEE.